The 26 T cell receptor beta chains in this list originate from one sample, sequenced in a study of blood T cell repertoires in COVID-19. The protocol was immunoSEQ multiplex PCR, while the TCRdb copy is restricted to in-frame clones and leaves out a portion. The sample consists of over 75,000 clones, approximately 90% of them appearing once. The sample consisted of peripheral blood. Receptor source: a human donor with COVID-19, enrolled during active disease. The donor label of this sample is uncertain.

The V call is TRBV6-1, the J call TRBJ1-3; D remains ambiguous. Germline loops: CDR1 MNHNS, CDR2 SASEGT. V lost 0 bases and J lost 0, with 12 bases in between. This CDR3 spans 17 amino acids. The CDR3 region is CASSEAQIRLSGNTIYF. DNA of the CDR3: TGTGCCAGCAGTGAAGCGCAGATACGCCTCTCTGGAAACACCATATATTTT.

The rearrangement uses TRBV12-3 or TRBV12-4 and TRBJ1-1; 8 bases match TRBD1. The CDR3 contains 13 residues. V gave up 3 bases and J gave up 4 bases; unmatched junction bases: 1. The CDR3 DNA reads as TGTGCCAGCAGTTTTACAGGGGGCACTGAAGCTTTCTTT. Translating it yields CASSFTGGTEAFF.

This chain links TRBV6-5 with TRBJ1-1; the match to TRBD1 covers 10 bases. CDR1 is MNHEY and CDR2 is SVGAGI in the germline V gene. The length of the CDR3 is 14 residues. J was trimmed by 1 base and V by 5 bases; bases with no gene match: 1. This chain's CDR3 is CASSRDRGNTEAFF. The CDR3 DNA reads TGTGCCAGCAGTCGGGACAGGGGGAACACTGAAGCTTTCTTT.

The chain carries TRBV14 and TRBJ1-5; weak D call: TRBD1 (6 bases). Trimming left V 5 bases short and J 0 bases short, with 23 bases between. The germline gives CDR1 SGHDN, CDR2 FVKESK. This CDR3 is built from 19 residues. This chain's CDR3 is CASSLPGGHKGLSNQPQHF. The CDR3 coding sequence is TGTGCCAGCAGCTTGCCTGGGGGCCACAAGGGGCTTAGCAATCAGCCCCAGCATTTT.

V and J are TRBV27 and TRBJ1-2; 9 bases line up with TRBD1. The CDR3 has 14 amino acids. V was pared by 4 bases and J by 7 bases, with 7 bases of the junction left unmatched. CDR1 and CDR2 from the germline V gene are MNHEY and SMNVEV (reference sequence). The CDR3 is CASSSSQGARGYTF. The DNA for the CDR3 is TGTGCCAGCAGTTCGTCACAGGGGGCGCGTGGCTACACCTTC.

This clone was found once. The chain combines TRBV9 with TRBJ2-1; D may be TRBD1 (6 bases). The length of the CDR3 is 12 residues. Trimming took off 3 bases at V and 9 bases at J, with 10 bases between the two ends. The V gene's germline CDR1 is SGDLS and CDR2 YYNGEE. CDR3 in amino acids: CASSAQGLEQFF. Written as DNA, the CDR3 is TGTGCCAGCAGCGCACAGGGTCTTGAGCAGTTCTTC. The whole variable domain, remainder taken from reference TRBV9 and TRBJ2-1, is DSGVTQTPKHLITATGQRVTLRCSPRSGDLSVYWYQQSLDQGLQFLIQYYNGEERAKGNILERFSAQQFPDLHSELNLSSLELGDSALYFCASSAQGLEQFFGPGTRLTVL.

This clone has a handful of counts. The V and J genes are TRBV19 and TRBJ1-5, with TRBD1 matching over 8 bases. The CDR3 covers 17 residues. Trimming removed 5 bases from V and 2 bases from J; junction bases left unmatched: 11. CDR1 is LNHDA, CDR2 SQIVND, per germline (reference sequence). The CDR3 DNA is TGTGCCAGTAGTCCCGGGACAGGCGACCAGGGCAATCAGCCCCAGCATTTT. It codes for CASSPGTGDQGNQPQHF.

The chain couples TRBV11-2 to TRBJ1-4; 7 bases line up with TRBD1. Germline V lookup: CDR1 SGHAT, CDR2 FQNNGV. The CDR3 loop spans 15 amino acids. V gave up 2 bases and J gave up 8 bases; unmatched junction bases: 8. For the CDR3, the DNA is TGTGCCAGCAGCTTACCAGGGGGAGAAGGCGAAAAACTGTTTTTT. Encoded protein: CASSLPGGEGEKLFF.

V gene TRBV7-9 combines with J gene TRBJ1-4; no reliable D call. V was pared by 11 bases and J by 5 bases, with 12 bases between. The CDR3 covers 12 residues. Per the germline V gene, CDR1 is SEHNR and CDR2 is FQNEAQ (reference sequence). The CDR3 reads CAAGSLNEKLFF. The CDR3 coding sequence is TGTGCCGCGGGCTCGTTAAATGAAAAACTGTTTTTT.

This sequence joins TRBV29-1 and TRBJ1-5; 11 positions match TRBD1. The CDR3 sequence is 15 residues long. The V gene's germline CDR1 is SQVTM and CDR2 ANQGSEA. The CDR3 bases are TGCAGTAGGACAGGGGGCGCGTTTCTGGATCAGCCCCAGCATTTT. Amino acid sequence: CSRTGGAFLDQPQHF.

The rearrangement uses TRBV10-3 and TRBJ1-1; D not certain. With 11 bases removed from V and 4 bases from J, the gap between germline ends came to 8 bases. CDR3 length equals 10 residues. Germline V gene data show CDR1 as ENHRY and CDR2 as SYGVKD. The CDR3 is CAAGGTEAFF. The CDR3 coding sequence is TGTGCCGCGGGTGGCACTGAAGCTTTCTTT.

The genes are TRBV7-9 and TRBJ2-3, with TRBD2 as a possible D gene (6 bases). This CDR3 is built from 13 residues. Germline assignment: CDR1 SEHNR and CDR2 FQNEAQ (reference sequence). V was cut by 11 bases and J by 3 bases, with 15 bases left in between. CDR3 DNA: TGTGCCCTGGGACTGTTAAAAACAGATACGCAGTATTTT. It is translated as CALGLLKTDTQYF.

The chain has TRBV25-1 and TRBJ1-1; perhaps TRBD1 as D (6 bases). V was cut by 6 bases and J by 1 base, with 6 bases left in between. This CDR3 has 12 residues. The germline V gene encodes CDR1 MGHDK and CDR2 SYGVNS. The CDR3 coding sequence is TGTGCCAGCAGGACAGGGAACACTGAAGCTTTCTTT. This codes for CASRTGNTEAFF.

The rearrangement joins TRBV6-5 to TRBJ1-2; 7 nucleotides align to TRBD1. The germline V gene encodes CDR1 MNHEY and CDR2 SVGAGI. J lost 4 bases, V lost 6 bases, and 8 bases had no gene match. The CDR3 spans 14 residues. This CDR3 reads CASRARQGSYGYTF. The DNA of the CDR3 is TGTGCCAGCAGGGCCAGACAGGGTTCCTATGGCTACACCTTC.

The V and J genes are TRBV6-6 and TRBJ1-3, with a tentative D call TRBD1 (6 bases). The CDR3 runs to 17 residues. Germline V gene sequence: CDR1 MNHNY, CDR2 SVGAGI (reference sequence). V lost 5 bases and J 4 bases, leaving 21 bases between the germline ends. The CDR3 bases are TGTGCCAGCAGTCTCCGGGACACCTCGTTCTTCGGAAACACCATATATTTT. Translating it yields CASSLRDTSFFGNTIYF.

This clone was recorded once. This sequence joins TRBV6-5 and TRBJ2-7, with 10 nucleotides matching TRBD2. The ends lost 6 bases at V and 6 bases at J; junction bases unmatched: 5. The CDR3 has 13 amino acids. CDR1 is MNHEY and CDR2 is SVGAGI in the germline V gene. CDR3 protein: CASRGTSVGEQYF. The CDR3 DNA reads TGTGCCAGCAGGGGGACTAGCGTCGGCGAGCAGTACTTC.

The J gene is TRBJ1-5, the V gene TRBV10-3; no definite D call. Between the trimmed V and J ends, which lost 2 bases and 2 bases, there was a span of 7 bases. There are 14 residues in the CDR3. Germline assignment: CDR1 ENHRY and CDR2 SYGVKD. CDR3 coding DNA: TGTGCCATCAGTGAGGGAGATGGCAATCAGCCCCAGCATTTT. Protein product: CAISEGDGNQPQHF.

The chain employs TRBV28 and TRBJ1-4, with 7 bases matching TRBD1. The trim removed 4 bases at V and 3 bases at J, leaving 8 bases unmatched. The CDR3 is 16 residues long. Per germline, CDR1 MDHEN and CDR2 SYDVKM. CDR3 sequence reads: CASSSRSGTANEKLFF. The CDR3 coding sequence is TGTGCCAGCAGTTCGAGGTCGGGGACAGCTAATGAAAAACTGTTTTTT.

V and J are TRBV7-9 and TRBJ1-5, with D maybe TRBD1 (6 bases). The CDR3 runs 16 residues. Trimming stripped 5 bases from V and 1 base from J, with 15 bases between. The germline CDR1 and CDR2 sequences are SEHNR and FQNEAQ (reference sequence). CDR3 nucleotide sequence: TGTGCCAGCAGCCGCACCGCCGGACAGAGCAATCAGCCCCAGCATTTT. This sequence encodes CASSRTAGQSNQPQHF.

The V gene is TRBV6-5, the J gene TRBJ1-4, with 8 bases identical to TRBD1. Looked up from germline, CDR1 is MNHEY and CDR2 is SVGAGI. V lost 6 bases to trimming and J lost 6 bases; unmatched junction nucleotides: 6. The length of the CDR3 is 14 residues. CDR3 sequence: CASSRDRIDEKLFF. Written as DNA, the CDR3 is TGTGCCAGCAGCCGGGACAGGATCGATGAAAAACTGTTTTTT.

This clone has ten or more counts. V gene TRBV18 combines with J gene TRBJ1-4; D may be TRBD1 (5 bases). Germline V CDR1 and CDR2: KGHSH, LQKENI. V gave up 6 bases and J gave up 5 bases, with 16 bases separating them. The CDR3 has 15 residues. CDR3 sequence reads: CASSPGTGGNEKLFF. CDR3 bases: TGTGCCAGCTCGCCGGGGACGGGGGGAAATGAAAAACTGTTTTTT.

Written as DNA, the CDR3 is TGTGCCAGCAGCTTGAGCGCATCGAGCTCCTACAATGAGCAGTTCTTC. The encoded protein is CASSLSASSSYNEQFF. The chain uses TRBV7-2 and TRBJ2-1; no reliable D call. In germline, CDR1 is SGHTA, CDR2 FQGNSA. This CDR3 has 16 amino acids. V lost 3 bases and J lost 0, with 12 bases in between. Full variable domain (remainder filled in from reference TRBV7-2 and TRBJ2-1): GAGVSQSPSNKVTEKGKDVELRCDPISGHTALYWYRQSLGQGLEFLIYFQGNSAPDKSGLPSDRFSAERTGGSVSTLTIQRTQQEDSAVYLCASSLSASSSYNEQFFGPGTRLTVL.

This clone was recorded only once. The J gene is TRBJ2-1, the V gene TRBV5-1; 13 bases line up with TRBD2. The germline CDR1 and CDR2 sequences are SGHRS and YFSETQ. This CDR3 is built from 15 residues. V trimming: 1 base; J trimming: 7 bases; junction bases outside the gene matches: 2. Here the CDR3 reads CASSLKLAGGNEQFF. As DNA, the CDR3 is TGCGCCAGCAGCTTGAAACTAGCGGGGGGGAATGAGCAGTTCTTC.

This clone has a single count. The CDR3 sequence is CASSVQRDSSSYEQYF. The CDR3 DNA is TGTGCCAGCAGCGTCCAGCGGGACTCGAGCTCCTACGAGCAGTACTTC. The rearrangement joins TRBV9 to TRBJ2-7; 7 bases are shared with TRBD2. The CDR3 has 16 amino acids. CDR1 is SGDLS and CDR2 is YYNGEE in the germline V gene. Germline trimming cut 2 bases from V and 0 bases from J; bases unmatched to any gene: 8.

This clone showed up just a few times. The chain couples TRBV6-5 to TRBJ2-5, with a possible D match to TRBD2 (6 bases). Deletions cut 8 bases from V and 6 bases from J, with 19 bases between. The germline CDR1 and CDR2 sequences are MNHEY and SVGAGI. CDR3 length: 14 residues. The CDR3 region is CASEFTGGPKTQYF. The CDR3 DNA reads as TGTGCCAGCGAATTCACCGGGGGTCCGAAGACCCAGTACTTC.

The J gene is TRBJ1-1, the V gene TRBV7-9; D remains unclear. Germline CDR1 SEHNR, CDR2 FQNEAQ (reference sequence). V lost 0 bases and J lost 0, with 5 bases in between. This CDR3 spans 14 amino acids. The CDR3 loop is CASSLAGVNTEAFF. CDR3 bases: TGTGCCAGCAGCTTAGCAGGAGTGAACACTGAAGCTTTCTTT.